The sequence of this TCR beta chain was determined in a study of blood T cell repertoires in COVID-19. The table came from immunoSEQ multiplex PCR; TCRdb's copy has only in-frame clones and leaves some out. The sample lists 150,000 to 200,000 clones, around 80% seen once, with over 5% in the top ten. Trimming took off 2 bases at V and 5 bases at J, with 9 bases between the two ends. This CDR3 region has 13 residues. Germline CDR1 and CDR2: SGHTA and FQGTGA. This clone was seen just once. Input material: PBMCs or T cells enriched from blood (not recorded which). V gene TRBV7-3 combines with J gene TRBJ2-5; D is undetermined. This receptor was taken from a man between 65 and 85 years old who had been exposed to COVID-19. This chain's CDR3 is CASSLGRRETQYF. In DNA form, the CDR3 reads TGTGCCAGCAGCTTAGGTCGCAGGGAGACCCAGTACTTC.